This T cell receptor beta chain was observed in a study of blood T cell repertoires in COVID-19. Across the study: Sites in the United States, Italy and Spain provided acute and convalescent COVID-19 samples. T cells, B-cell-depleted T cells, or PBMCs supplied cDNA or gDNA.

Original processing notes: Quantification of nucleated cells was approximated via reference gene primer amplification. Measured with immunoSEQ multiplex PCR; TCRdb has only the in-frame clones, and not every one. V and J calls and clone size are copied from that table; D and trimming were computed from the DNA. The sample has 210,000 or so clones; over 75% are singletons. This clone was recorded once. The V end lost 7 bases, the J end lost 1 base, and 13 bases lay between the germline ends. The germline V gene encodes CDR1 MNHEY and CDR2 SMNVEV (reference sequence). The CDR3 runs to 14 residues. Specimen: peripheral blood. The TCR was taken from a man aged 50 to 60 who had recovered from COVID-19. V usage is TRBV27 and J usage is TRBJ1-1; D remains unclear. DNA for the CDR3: TGTGCCAGCACCCTCGAGGTGGGGAACACTGAAGCTTTCTTT. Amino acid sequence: CASTLEVGNTEAFF.